The entry below gives a single TCR beta chain sequence along with its context. Its cognate antigen is unknown. Using its own MiXCR run on the 5' RACE reads, TCRdb lists one record per CDR3 protein. The data hold more than 450,000 distinct CDR3 sequences, with 21% observed a single time. These data belong to a study of T cells after yellow fever vaccination. Study-level findings and limits: Weaker, the secondary response peaked sooner, at day 5 versus 15. Reappearing after the booster were most of the clones from primary vaccination (almost 97% CD4, roughly 86% CD8). Relatively few clonotypes were ones that appeared in both CD4 and CD8 compartments.

The V gene's germline CDR1 is LGHNA and CDR2 YSLEER. The CDR3 runs to 13 residues. V gave up 1 base and J gave up 13 bases, with 14 bases separating them. The starting material was PBMCs, obtained 21 days after the first yellow fever vaccination. The source of this sequence is a man younger than 35 who received the YFV17D yellow fever vaccine. V usage is TRBV4-3 and J usage is TRBJ2-1; D possibly matches TRBD1 or TRBD2 (5 bases each). CDR3 in DNA: TGCGCCAGCAGCCAAGCGACTTTTGGGGGACAGTTCTTC. Translation: CASSQATFGGQFF.